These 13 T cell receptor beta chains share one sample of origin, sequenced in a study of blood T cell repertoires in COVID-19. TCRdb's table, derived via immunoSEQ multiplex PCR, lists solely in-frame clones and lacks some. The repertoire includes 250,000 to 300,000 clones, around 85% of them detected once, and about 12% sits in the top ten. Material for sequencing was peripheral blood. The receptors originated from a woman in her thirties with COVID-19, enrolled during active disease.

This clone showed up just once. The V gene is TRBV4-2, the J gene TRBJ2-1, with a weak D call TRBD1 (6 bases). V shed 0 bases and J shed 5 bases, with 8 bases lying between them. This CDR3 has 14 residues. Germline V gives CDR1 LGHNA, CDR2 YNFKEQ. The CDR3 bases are TGTGCCAGCAGCCAAGAGGGGACAAACAATGAGCAGTTCTTC. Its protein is CASSQEGTNNEQFF.

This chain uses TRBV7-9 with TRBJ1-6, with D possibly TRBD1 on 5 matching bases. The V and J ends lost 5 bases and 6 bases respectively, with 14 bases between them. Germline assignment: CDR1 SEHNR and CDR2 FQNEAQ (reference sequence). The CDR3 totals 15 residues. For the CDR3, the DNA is TGTGCCAGCAGCGCGCCGGGACTGAGTAATTCACCCCTCCACTTT. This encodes CASSAPGLSNSPLHF.

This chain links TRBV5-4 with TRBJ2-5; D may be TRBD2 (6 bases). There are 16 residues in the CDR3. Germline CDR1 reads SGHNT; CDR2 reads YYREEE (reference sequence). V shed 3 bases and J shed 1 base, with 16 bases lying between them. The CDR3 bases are TGTGCCAGCAGCTCGAACCTTCGGGGGACCCAAGAGACCCAGTACTTC. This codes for CASSSNLRGTQETQYF.

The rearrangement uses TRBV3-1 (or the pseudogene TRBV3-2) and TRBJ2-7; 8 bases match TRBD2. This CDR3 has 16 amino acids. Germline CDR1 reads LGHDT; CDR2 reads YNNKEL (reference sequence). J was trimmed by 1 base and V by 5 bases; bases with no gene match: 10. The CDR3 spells CASSSTLAGLSYEQYF. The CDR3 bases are TGTGCCAGCAGCTCCACCTTAGCGGGGCTGTCCTACGAGCAGTACTTC.

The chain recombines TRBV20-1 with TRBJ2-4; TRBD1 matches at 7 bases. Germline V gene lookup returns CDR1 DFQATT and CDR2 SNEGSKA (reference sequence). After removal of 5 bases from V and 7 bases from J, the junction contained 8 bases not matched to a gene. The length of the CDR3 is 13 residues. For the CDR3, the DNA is TGCAGTGCTCGTGACAGGGTAGGGAACATTCAGTACTTC. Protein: CSARDRVGNIQYF.

CDR3 protein: CATTGTTGELFF. The CDR3 DNA is TGCGCCACCACAGGAACCACCGGGGAGCTGTTTTTT. This rearrangement joins TRBV10-2 to TRBJ2-2, with TRBD1 as a possible D gene (5 bases). CDR1 is WSHSY, CDR2 SAAADI, per germline. The CDR3 length is 12 residues. Trimming took off 10 bases at V and 4 bases at J, with 10 bases between the two ends.

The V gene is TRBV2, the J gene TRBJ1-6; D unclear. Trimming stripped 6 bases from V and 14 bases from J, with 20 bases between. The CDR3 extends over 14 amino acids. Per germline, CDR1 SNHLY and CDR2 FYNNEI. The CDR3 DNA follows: TGTGCCAGCAGCCCGAGTGCACCCGGAGCATCCCTCCACTTT. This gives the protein CASSPSAPGASLHF.

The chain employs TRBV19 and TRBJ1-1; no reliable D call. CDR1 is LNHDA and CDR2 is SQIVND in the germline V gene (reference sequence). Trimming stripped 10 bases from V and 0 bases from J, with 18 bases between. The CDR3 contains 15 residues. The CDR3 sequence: CATQRVGGMNTEAFF. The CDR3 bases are TGTGCCACCCAAAGAGTGGGAGGAATGAACACTGAAGCTTTCTTT.

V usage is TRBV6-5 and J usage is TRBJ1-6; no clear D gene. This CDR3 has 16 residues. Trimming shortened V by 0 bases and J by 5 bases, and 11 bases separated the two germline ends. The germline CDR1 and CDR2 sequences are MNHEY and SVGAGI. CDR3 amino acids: CASSYSITVNNSPLHF. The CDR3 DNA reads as TGTGCCAGCAGTTACTCGATAACAGTAAATAATTCACCCCTCCACTTT.

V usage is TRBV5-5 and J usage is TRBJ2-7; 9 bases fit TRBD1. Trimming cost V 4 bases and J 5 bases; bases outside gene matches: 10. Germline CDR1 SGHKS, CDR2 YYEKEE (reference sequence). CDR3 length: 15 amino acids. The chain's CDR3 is CASSQGQGVFHEQYF. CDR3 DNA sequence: TGTGCCAGCAGCCAGGGACAGGGTGTCTTTCACGAGCAGTACTTC.

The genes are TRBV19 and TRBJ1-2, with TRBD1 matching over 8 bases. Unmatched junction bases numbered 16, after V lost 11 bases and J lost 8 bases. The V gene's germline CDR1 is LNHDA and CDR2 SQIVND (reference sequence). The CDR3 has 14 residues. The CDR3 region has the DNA TGTGCCTCGGGCCGGCTTGGGACAGGCCGCGGCTACACCTTC. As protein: CASGRLGTGRGYTF.

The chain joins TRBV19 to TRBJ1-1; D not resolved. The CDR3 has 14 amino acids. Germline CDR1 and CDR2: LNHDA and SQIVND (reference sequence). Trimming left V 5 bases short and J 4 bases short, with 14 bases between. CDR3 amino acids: CASSAQTATTEAFF. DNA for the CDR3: TGTGCCAGTAGTGCCCAAACAGCCACCACTGAAGCTTTCTTT.

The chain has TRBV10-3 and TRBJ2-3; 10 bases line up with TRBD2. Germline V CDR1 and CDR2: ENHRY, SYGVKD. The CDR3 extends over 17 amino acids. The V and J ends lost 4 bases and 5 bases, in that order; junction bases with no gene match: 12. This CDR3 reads CAISVSGSGGALDTQYF. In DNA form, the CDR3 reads TGTGCCATCAGTGTGTCGGGGAGCGGGGGGGCCCTAGATACGCAGTATTTT.